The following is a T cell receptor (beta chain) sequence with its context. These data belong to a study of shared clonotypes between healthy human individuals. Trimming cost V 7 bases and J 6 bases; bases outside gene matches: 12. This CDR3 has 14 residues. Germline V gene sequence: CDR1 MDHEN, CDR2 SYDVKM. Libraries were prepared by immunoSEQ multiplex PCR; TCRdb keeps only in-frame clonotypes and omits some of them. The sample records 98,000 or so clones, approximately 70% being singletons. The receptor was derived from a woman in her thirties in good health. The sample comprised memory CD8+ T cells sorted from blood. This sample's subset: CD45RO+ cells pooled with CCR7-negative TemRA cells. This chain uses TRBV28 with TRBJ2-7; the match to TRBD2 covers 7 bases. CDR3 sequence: CASTPRTGLIEQYF. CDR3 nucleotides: TGTGCCAGCACCCCACGTACGGGACTAATCGAGCAGTACTTC.